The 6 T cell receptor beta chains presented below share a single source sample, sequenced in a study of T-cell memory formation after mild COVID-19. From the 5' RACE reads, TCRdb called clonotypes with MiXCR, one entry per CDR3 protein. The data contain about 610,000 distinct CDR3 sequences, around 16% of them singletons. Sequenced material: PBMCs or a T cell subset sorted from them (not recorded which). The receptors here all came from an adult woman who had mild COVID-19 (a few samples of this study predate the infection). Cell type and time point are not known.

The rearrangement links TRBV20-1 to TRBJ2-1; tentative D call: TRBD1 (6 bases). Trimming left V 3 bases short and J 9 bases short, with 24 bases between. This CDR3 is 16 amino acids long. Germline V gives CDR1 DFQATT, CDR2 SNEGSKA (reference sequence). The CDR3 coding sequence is TGCAGTGCTAGTCTCGGGGTGACAAAGACAGGTCGTGAGCAGTTCTTC. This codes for CSASLGVTKTGREQFF.

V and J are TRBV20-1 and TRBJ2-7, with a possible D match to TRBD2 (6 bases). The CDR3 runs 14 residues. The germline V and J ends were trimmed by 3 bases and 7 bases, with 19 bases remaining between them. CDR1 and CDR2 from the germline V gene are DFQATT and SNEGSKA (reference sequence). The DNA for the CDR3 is TGCAGTGCTAGTTACCGGGGGTTACGGGGGGAGCAGTACTTC. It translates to CSASYRGLRGEQYF.

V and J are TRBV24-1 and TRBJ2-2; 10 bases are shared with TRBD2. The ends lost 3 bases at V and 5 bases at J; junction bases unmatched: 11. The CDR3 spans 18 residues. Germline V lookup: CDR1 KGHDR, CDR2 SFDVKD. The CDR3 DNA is TGTGCCACCAGTGATCAAACCTCGGGACTAGCGAGAACCGGGGAGCTGTTTTTT. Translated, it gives CATSDQTSGLARTGELFF.

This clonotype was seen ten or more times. CDR3 DNA: TGCGCCAGCAGCCAAGATTCCGGGGGGGCCGGTGAGCAGTTCTTC. It specifies CASSQDSGGAGEQFF. V and J are TRBV4-1 and TRBJ2-1; 8 positions match TRBD2. Losses at the gene ends were 0 bases for V and 9 bases for J; bases not matched to a gene: 7. This CDR3 comprises 15 residues. Germline CDR1 is MGHRA and CDR2 is YSYEKL.

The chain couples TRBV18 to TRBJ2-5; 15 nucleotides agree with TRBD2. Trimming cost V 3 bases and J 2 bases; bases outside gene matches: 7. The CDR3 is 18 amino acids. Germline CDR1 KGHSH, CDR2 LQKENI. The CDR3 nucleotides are TGTGCCAGCTCACCTCCGGGACTAGCGGGGGGCCGACAAGAGACCCAGTACTTC. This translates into CASSPPGLAGGRQETQYF.

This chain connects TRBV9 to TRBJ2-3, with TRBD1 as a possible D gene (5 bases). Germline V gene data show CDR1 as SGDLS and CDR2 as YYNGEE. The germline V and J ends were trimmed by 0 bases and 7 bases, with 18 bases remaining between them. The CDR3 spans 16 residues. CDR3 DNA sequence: TGTGCCAGCAGCGTAGGAAATAGCCAAGGGGTGAATACGCAGTATTTT. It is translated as CASSVGNSQGVNTQYF.